This TCR beta chain is from a study of blood T cell repertoires in COVID-19. About the study: Samples taken during acute and convalescent COVID-19 were collected in the United States, Italy and Spain. Sample material is recorded as cDNA or gDNA derived from T cells, B-cell-depleted T cells, or PBMCs.

Original processing methods: The authors estimated nucleated cell counts from reference gene primer amplification. Produced via immunoSEQ multiplex PCR; TCRdb's table is partial and in-frame only. Clone size and V and J calls were adopted from that table, with D and trimming inferred from the DNA. The table includes 70,000 or so clones, roughly nine tenths detected once. Germline CDR1 is KGHSH and CDR2 is LQKENI. J was trimmed by 5 bases and V by 5 bases; bases with no gene match: 5. The CDR3 loop spans 14 amino acids. The origin of this receptor is a man in his forties or fifties with acute or convalescent COVID-19. Source material: peripheral blood. The genes are TRBV18 and TRBJ1-5, with 8 positions matching TRBD1. The CDR3, as DNA: TGTGCCAGCTCAGGACAGGGACGGGATCAGCCCCAGCATTTT. Translation: CASSGQGRDQPQHF.